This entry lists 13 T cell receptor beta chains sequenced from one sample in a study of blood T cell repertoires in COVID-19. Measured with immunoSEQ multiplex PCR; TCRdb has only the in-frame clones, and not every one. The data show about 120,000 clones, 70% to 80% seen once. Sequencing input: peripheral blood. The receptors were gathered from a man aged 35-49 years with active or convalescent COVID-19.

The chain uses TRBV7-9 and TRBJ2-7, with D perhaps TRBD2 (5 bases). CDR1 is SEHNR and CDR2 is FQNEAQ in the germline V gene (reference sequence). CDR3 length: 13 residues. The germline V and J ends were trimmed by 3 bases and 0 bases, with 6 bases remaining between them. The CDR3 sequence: CASSFEGSYEQYF. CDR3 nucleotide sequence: TGTGCCAGCAGCTTTGAGGGCTCCTACGAGCAGTACTTC.

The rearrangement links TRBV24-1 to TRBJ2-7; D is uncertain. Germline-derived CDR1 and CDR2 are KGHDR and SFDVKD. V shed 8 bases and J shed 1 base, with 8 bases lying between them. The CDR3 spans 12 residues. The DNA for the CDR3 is TGTGCCACCACCGCGAAGTCCTACGAGCAGTACTTC. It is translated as CATTAKSYEQYF.

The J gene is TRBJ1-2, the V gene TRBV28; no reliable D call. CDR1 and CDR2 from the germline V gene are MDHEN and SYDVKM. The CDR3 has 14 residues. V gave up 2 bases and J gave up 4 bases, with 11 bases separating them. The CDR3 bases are TGTGCCAGCAGTTTACACACACGAGGCTATGGCTACACCTTC. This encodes CASSLHTRGYGYTF.

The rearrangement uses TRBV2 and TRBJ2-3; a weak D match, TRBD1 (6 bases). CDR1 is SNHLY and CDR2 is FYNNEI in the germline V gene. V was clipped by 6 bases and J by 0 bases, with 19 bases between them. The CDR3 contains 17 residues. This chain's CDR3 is CASSDHLQGPSTDTQYF. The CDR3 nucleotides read TGTGCCAGCAGCGACCATCTACAGGGCCCGAGCACAGATACGCAGTATTTT.

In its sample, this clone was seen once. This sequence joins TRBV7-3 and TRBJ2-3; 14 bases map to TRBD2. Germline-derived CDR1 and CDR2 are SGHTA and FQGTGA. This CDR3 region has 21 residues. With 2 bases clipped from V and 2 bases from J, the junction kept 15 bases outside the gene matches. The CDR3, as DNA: TGTGCCAGCAGCTTAGACCCGGGACTAGCGGGAGTCGGACCTGCCACAGATACGCAGTATTTT. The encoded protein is CASSLDPGLAGVGPATDTQYF.

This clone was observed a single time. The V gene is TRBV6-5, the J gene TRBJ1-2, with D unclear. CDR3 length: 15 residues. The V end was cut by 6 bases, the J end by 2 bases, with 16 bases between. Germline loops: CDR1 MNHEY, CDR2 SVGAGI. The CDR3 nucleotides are TGTGCCAGCAGGACCAGACAAACCGAGAACTATGGCTACACCTTC. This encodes CASRTRQTENYGYTF.

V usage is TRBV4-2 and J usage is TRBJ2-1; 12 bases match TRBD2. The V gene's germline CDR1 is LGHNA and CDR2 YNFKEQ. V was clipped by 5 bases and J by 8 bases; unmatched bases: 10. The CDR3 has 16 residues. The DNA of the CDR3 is TGTGCCAGCAGCTCTCGGACTAGCGGGGCCGTCGATGAGCAGTTCTTC. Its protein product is CASSSRTSGAVDEQFF.

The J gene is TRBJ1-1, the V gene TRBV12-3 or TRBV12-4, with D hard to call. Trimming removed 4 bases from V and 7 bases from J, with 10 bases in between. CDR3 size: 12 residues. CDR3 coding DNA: TGTGCCAGCAGTTCGAACAGCCTTGAAGCTTTCTTT. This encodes CASSSNSLEAFF.

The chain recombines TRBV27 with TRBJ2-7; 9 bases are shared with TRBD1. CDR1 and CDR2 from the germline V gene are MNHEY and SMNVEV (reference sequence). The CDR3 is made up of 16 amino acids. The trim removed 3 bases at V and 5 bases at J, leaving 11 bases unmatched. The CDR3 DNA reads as TGTGCCAGCAGTTTTACAGGGGGCGTAACGTATAACGAGCAGTACTTC. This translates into CASSFTGGVTYNEQYF.

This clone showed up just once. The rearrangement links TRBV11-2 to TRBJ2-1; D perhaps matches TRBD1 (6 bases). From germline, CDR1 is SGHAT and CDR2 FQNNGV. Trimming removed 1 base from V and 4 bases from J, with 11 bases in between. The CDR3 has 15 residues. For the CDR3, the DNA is TGTGCCAGCAGCTTAGTACAGGGACCTTACAATGAGCAGTTCTTC. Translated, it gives CASSLVQGPYNEQFF.

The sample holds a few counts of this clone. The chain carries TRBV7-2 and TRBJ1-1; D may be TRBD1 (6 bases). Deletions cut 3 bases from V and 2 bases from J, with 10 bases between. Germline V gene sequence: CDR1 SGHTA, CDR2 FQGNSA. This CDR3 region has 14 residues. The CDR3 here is CASSFRQVNTEAFF. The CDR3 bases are TGTGCCAGCAGCTTTCGACAGGTTAACACTGAAGCTTTCTTT.

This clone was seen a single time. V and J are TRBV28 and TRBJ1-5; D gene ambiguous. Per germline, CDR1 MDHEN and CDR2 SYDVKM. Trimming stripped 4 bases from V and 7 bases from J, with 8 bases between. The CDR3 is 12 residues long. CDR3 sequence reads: CASSSNTQPQHF. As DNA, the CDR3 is TGTGCCAGCAGTTCCAATACACAGCCCCAGCATTTT.

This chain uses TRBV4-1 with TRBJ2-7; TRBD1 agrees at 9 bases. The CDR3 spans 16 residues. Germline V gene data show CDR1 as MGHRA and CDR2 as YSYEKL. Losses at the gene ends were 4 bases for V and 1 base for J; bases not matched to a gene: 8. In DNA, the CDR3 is TGCGCCAGCAGCCCCAGACAGGGGGACTATTCCTACGAGCAGTACTTC. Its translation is CASSPRQGDYSYEQYF.